The 22 T cell receptor beta chains below come from one sample, sequenced in a study of blood T cell repertoires in COVID-19. The table came from immunoSEQ multiplex PCR; TCRdb's copy has only in-frame clones and leaves some out. The data contain about 150,000 clones, 78% of them seen just once; the ten biggest clones take up about 1.8%. Sequenced sample: peripheral blood. All receptors come from an older man with acute or convalescent COVID-19.

The gene calls are TRBV7-2 and TRBJ1-6; D unresolved. This CDR3 is built from 14 residues. From germline, CDR1 is SGHTA and CDR2 FQGNSA. V lost 8 bases and J lost 6, with 14 bases in between. The chain's CDR3 is CASGRVGLNSPLHF. The CDR3 region has the DNA TGTGCCAGCGGCCGGGTCGGTCTTAATTCACCCCTCCACTTT.

This chain uses TRBV27 with TRBJ2-3; 8 bases are shared with TRBD2. The CDR3 is 13 residues long. V was clipped by 6 bases and J by 5 bases; unmatched bases: 4. Germline CDR1 reads MNHEY; CDR2 reads SMNVEV (reference sequence). In nucleotides, the CDR3 is TGTGCCAGCAGAGGGCTAGCGGGAGATACGCAGTATTTT. Translating it yields CASRGLAGDTQYF.

The chain combines TRBV29-1 with TRBJ1-1, with D perhaps TRBD1 (5 bases). V was clipped by 7 bases and J by 1 base, with 10 bases between them. This CDR3 has 12 amino acids. Germline V gene lookup returns CDR1 SQVTM and CDR2 ANQGSEA. CDR3 residues: CSAAGRNTEAFF. The CDR3 DNA reads TGCAGCGCCGCAGGGCGGAACACTGAAGCTTTCTTT.

This chain links TRBV5-1 with TRBJ2-1, with TRBD1 as a possible D gene (6 bases). The V gene lost 4 bases and the J gene lost 7 bases, with 9 bases spanning the gap. CDR3 length: 12 residues. The germline CDR1 and CDR2 sequences are SGHRS and YFSETQ. The CDR3: CASSIQGNEQFF. Written as DNA, the CDR3 is TGCGCCAGCAGCATCCAGGGGAATGAGCAGTTCTTC.

This clone has only one observation. The chain joins TRBV5-6 to TRBJ2-7, with 8 bases that match TRBD1. V trimming: 4 bases; J trimming: 0 bases; junction bases outside the gene matches: 6. Germline V gene lookup returns CDR1 SGHDT and CDR2 YYEEEE. This CDR3 has 15 residues. CDR3: CASSGGQESSYEQYV. The CDR3 DNA sequence: TGTGCCAGCAGCGGGGGACAGGAAAGCTCCTACGAGCAGTACGTC.

The CDR3 region has the DNA TGTGCCAGCAGTGAGGGGGCACAGGAAAAACTGTTTTTT. It translates to CASSEGAQEKLFF. V and J are TRBV5-6 and TRBJ1-4; TRBD1 matches 7 bases. Looked up from germline, CDR1 is SGHDT and CDR2 is YYEEEE. This CDR3 spans 13 amino acids. The junction had 6 bases not matched to a gene; V was cut back by 5 bases and J by 8 bases.

The rearrangement links TRBV11-3 to TRBJ2-5; the D gene is possibly TRBD1 (6 bases). V was trimmed by 0 bases and J by 3 bases, leaving 17 bases between them. Per the germline V gene, CDR1 is SGHNT and CDR2 is YENEEA. CDR3 length: 17 amino acids. CDR3 DNA sequence: TGTGCCAGCAGCTTAGATACCTGGGGGCTCAAAGAAGAGACCCAGTACTTC. Amino acids: CASSLDTWGLKEETQYF.

This rearrangement joins TRBV28 to TRBJ2-1; the match to TRBD1 covers 11 bases. The CDR3 consists of 17 residues. V lost 3 bases and J lost 4; bases outside the gene matches: 8. Germline CDR1 reads MDHEN; CDR2 reads SYDVKM. The CDR3 sequence is CASSLPLGTGGYNEQFF. The CDR3 coding sequence is TGTGCCAGCAGTTTGCCCCTCGGGACAGGGGGTTACAATGAGCAGTTCTTC.

The gene calls are TRBV5-1 and TRBJ1-1; weak D call: TRBD1 (6 bases). V dropped 5 bases and J dropped 5 bases, with 16 bases sitting between them. The CDR3 sequence is 14 residues long. Germline V lookup: CDR1 SGHRS, CDR2 YFSETQ. CDR3 in DNA: TGCGCCAGCAGAAGCGGACAGACGCGGACTGAAGCTTTCTTT. Its translation is CASRSGQTRTEAFF.

J is TRBJ1-1 and V is TRBV2; 11 nucleotides match TRBD1. The CDR3 has 17 amino acids. Germline loops: CDR1 SNHLY, CDR2 FYNNEI. The V and J ends lost 7 bases and 4 bases, in that order; junction bases with no gene match: 14. As DNA, the CDR3 is TGTGCCAGCAATCTCCGGGACAGGGGGACGTGGGGCACTGAAGCTTTCTTT. This gives the protein CASNLRDRGTWGTEAFF.

The chain couples TRBV5-5 to TRBJ1-6, with 9 bases lining up with TRBD1. The CDR3 runs to 16 residues. V shed 0 bases and J 9 bases; nucleotides not matched to a gene: 7. Germline CDR1 reads SGHKS; CDR2 reads YYEKEE (reference sequence). The CDR3 nucleotides read TGTGCCAGCAGCTTGGCCAGAACAGGGGGCTTTTCACCCCTCCACTTT. Its protein is CASSLARTGGFSPLHF.

The chain couples TRBV5-1 to TRBJ1-4, with a tentative D call TRBD1 (5 bases). V lost 4 bases, J lost 2 bases, and 9 bases lay in between. Germline CDR1 reads SGHRS; CDR2 reads YFSETQ. The CDR3 totals 14 residues. The CDR3 DNA reads as TGCGCCAGCAGCCGGGACTCCACTAATGAAAAACTGTTTTTT. Its protein is CASSRDSTNEKLFF.

CDR3 DNA sequence: TGTGCCAGCAGTATCCGACCCGGGGATACGCAGTATTTT. Residues: CASSIRPGDTQYF. The V and J genes are TRBV27 and TRBJ2-3; no firm D call. Germline V gene data show CDR1 as MNHEY and CDR2 as SMNVEV (reference sequence). Between the trimmed V and J ends, which lost 5 bases and 6 bases, there was a span of 12 bases. CDR3 length: 13 amino acids.

The chain employs TRBV14 and TRBJ2-2; possible D gene TRBD1, 5 bases. The CDR3 is made up of 13 amino acids. Germline lookup yields CDR1 SGHDN and CDR2 FVKESK. V was trimmed by 10 bases and J by 2 bases, leaving 11 bases between them. For the CDR3, the DNA is TGTGCCACCGGGCAGGGAAACACCGGGGAGCTGTTTTTT. Protein product: CATGQGNTGELFF.

This sequence joins TRBV2 and TRBJ1-2; 8 nucleotides match TRBD1. The CDR3 spans 14 residues. V was clipped by 3 bases and J by 8 bases; unmatched bases: 8. Germline-derived CDR1 and CDR2 are SNHLY and FYNNEI. The CDR3, as DNA: TGTGCCAGCAGTGAGAGGCAGGGGGCGTGGGGCTACACCTTC. Translating it yields CASSERQGAWGYTF.

The V and J genes are TRBV5-6 and TRBJ2-3, with D perhaps matching TRBD1 (6 bases). CDR3 length: 14 residues. V lost 1 base and J 6 bases, leaving 12 bases between the germline ends. Germline V CDR1 and CDR2: SGHDT, YYEEEE. The CDR3 DNA is TGTGCCAGCAGCTTGAAGCAGGGGAAGGATACGCAGTATTTT. Its protein is CASSLKQGKDTQYF.

This clone was detected a few times. The V and J genes are TRBV5-5 and TRBJ1-1; D is perhaps TRBD1 (5 bases). V shed 6 bases and J shed 6 bases, with 15 bases lying between them. There are 13 residues in the CDR3. Germline V gene lookup returns CDR1 SGHKS and CDR2 YYEKEE (reference sequence). In DNA form, the CDR3 reads TGTGCCAGCACCACAGGTGGCCGCGCTGAAGCTTTCTTT. Protein: CASTTGGRAEAFF.

There are a few counts of this clone. The genes are TRBV5-8 and TRBJ1-2; the D gene is possibly TRBD1 (5 bases). Germline CDR1 reads SGHTS; CDR2 reads YDEGEE. Trimming removed 2 bases at V and 4 bases at J, with 9 bases between. This CDR3 contains 13 residues. CDR3 sequence (DNA): TGTGCCAGCAGCTTTGACAGTTTCTATGGCTACACCTTC. Translation: CASSFDSFYGYTF.

The chain carries TRBV6-6 and TRBJ1-4; 7 nucleotides agree with TRBD1. J gave up 6 bases and V 2 bases, and 6 bases lay outside the gene matches. The CDR3 is 15 residues long. Germline CDR1 and CDR2: MNHNY and SVGAGI (reference sequence). The CDR3 spells CASSYPTGVDEKLFF. CDR3 nucleotides: TGTGCCAGCAGTTACCCTACAGGGGTAGATGAAAAACTGTTTTTT.

The chain employs TRBV24-1 and TRBJ2-3; TRBD1 matches 9 bases. J lost 7 bases, V lost 10 bases, and 14 bases had no gene match. Germline assignment: CDR1 KGHDR and CDR2 SFDVKD. The CDR3 is 15 residues long. The CDR3 spells CATSSGTGSRNTQYF. The CDR3 DNA follows: TGTGCCACAAGCTCCGGGACAGGGTCAAGGAATACGCAGTATTTT.

Concerning this clone: Other nucleotide sequences from this sample produce the same CDR3. V is TRBV14 and J is TRBJ2-2, with a tentative D call TRBD2 (6 bases). V was shortened by 3 bases and J by 2 bases, with 13 bases between the two germline ends. Per germline, CDR1 SGHDN and CDR2 FVKESK. The CDR3 is 16 residues long. The CDR3 sequence: CASSQRTGLNTGELFF. In nucleotides, the CDR3 is TGTGCCAGCAGCCAGAGGACGGGACTCAACACCGGGGAGCTGTTTTTT.

This clone was recorded only once. CDR3 amino acids: CASSLGLSGSNEQFF. CDR3 DNA: TGCGCCAGCAGCTTGGGGCTGTCGGGGTCGAATGAGCAGTTCTTC. The V and J genes are TRBV5-1 and TRBJ2-1; maybe TRBD2 (5 bases). Germline loops: CDR1 SGHRS, CDR2 YFSETQ. The CDR3 length is 15 residues. Trimming took off 0 bases at V and 7 bases at J, with 14 bases between the two ends. The whole variable domain, remainder taken from reference TRBV5-1 and TRBJ2-1, is KAGVTQTPRYLIKTRGQQVTLSCSPISGHRSVSWYQQTPGQGLQFLFEYFSETQRNKGNFPGRFSGRQFSNSRSEMNVSTLELGDSALYLCASSLGLSGSNEQFFGPGTRLTVL.